This T cell receptor (beta chain) stems from a study of blood T cells in healthy people across ages. Findings of the study overall: Total diversity from one million sequenced T cells was likely underestimated. The recorded TCR beta diversity per million T cells decreased in a roughly linear manner with age.

Sample-barcoded 5' priming and a J-beta primer mix drove a second PCR of 7 to 11 cycles. Using its own MiXCR run on the 5' RACE reads, TCRdb lists one record per CDR3 protein. The sample contains roughly 2 million distinct CDR3 sequences, about 50% of which appear only once. The CDR3 covers 15 residues. Germline values: CDR1 SGHTA, CDR2 FQGNSA. After removal of 6 bases from V and 5 bases from J, the junction contained 11 bases not matched to a gene. About this clonotype itself: The antigen is not known.

The sample taken for sequencing was blood. The sequence came from a middle-aged woman in good health. The chain carries TRBV7-2 and TRBJ2-5; 8 bases map to TRBD1. The DNA for the CDR3 is TGTGCCAGCAGATCCGACAGGGGACGGTGGGAGACCCAGTACTTC. Translation: CASRSDRGRWETQYF.